A single sample gave rise to the 22 T cell receptor beta chains below, sequenced in a study of identifying expanded T cells in peripheral blood. Profiled with immunoSEQ multiplex PCR; TCRdb holds only in-frame clones, not every one. The data hold 100,000 to 110,000 clones, with over 80% observed a single time. The specimen was blood. These receptors were taken from a person aged 18 to 70 in good health.

The genes are TRBV4-2 and TRBJ2-7; 9 bases fit TRBD2. Germline trimming cut 0 bases from V and 2 bases from J; bases unmatched to any gene: 2. Germline CDR1 is LGHNA and CDR2 is YNFKEQ. The CDR3 runs 15 residues. The CDR3 DNA reads TGTGCCAGCAGCCAAGAGCTAGCGGGGCCCTACGAGCAGTACTTC. Translating gives CASSQELAGPYEQYF.

This rearrangement joins TRBV5-4 to TRBJ1-5, with 7 bases lining up with TRBD1. V was clipped by 1 base and J by 4 bases; unmatched bases: 11. Germline V gene lookup returns CDR1 SGHNT and CDR2 YYREEE (reference sequence). CDR3 size: 17 residues. The chain's CDR3 is CASSLTTGTYSNQPQHF. The CDR3 DNA sequence: TGTGCCAGCAGCTTGACGACAGGGACTTATAGTAATCAGCCCCAGCATTTT.

Here the CDR3 reads CASSPYQQVGELFF. DNA of the CDR3: TGTGCCAGCTCACCATACCAGCAGGTCGGGGAGCTGTTTTTT. The chain joins TRBV18 to TRBJ2-2; D is uncertain. V was pared by 2 bases and J by 7 bases, with 11 bases between. Germline lookup yields CDR1 KGHSH and CDR2 LQKENI. This CDR3 has 14 residues. Supplemented by reference TRBV18 and TRBJ2-2, the full variable domain reads NAGVMQNPRHLVRRRGQEARLRCSPMKGHSHVYWYRQLPEEGLKFMVYLQKENIIDESGMPKERFSAEFPKEGPSILRIQQVVRGDSAAYFCASSPYQQVGELFFGEGSRLTVL.

The CDR3 DNA is TGTGCCAGCAGCAAAGGGGGGCCAGGGATCAACTATGGCTACACCTTC. Its protein is CASSKGGPGINYGYTF. The chain carries TRBV7-8 and TRBJ1-2, with a weak D call TRBD1 (6 bases). The CDR3 runs to 16 residues. V lost 5 bases, J lost 2 bases, and 18 bases lay in between. The germline gives CDR1 SGHVS, CDR2 FQNEAQ.

This chain connects TRBV4-1 to TRBJ2-1, with D possibly being TRBD2 (7 bases). V gave up 0 bases and J gave up 3 bases, with 15 bases separating them. Per the germline V gene, CDR1 is MGHRA and CDR2 is YSYEKL. This CDR3 spans 17 amino acids. In DNA, the CDR3 is TGCGCCAGCAGCCAAGAAGGGAGGGGGGGCAGCTACAATGAGCAGTTCTTC. Encoded protein: CASSQEGRGGSYNEQFF.

The V and J genes are TRBV5-1 and TRBJ2-1, with TRBD2 identical over 7 bases. The CDR3 extends over 14 amino acids. Germline lookup yields CDR1 SGHRS and CDR2 YFSETQ. The junction had 2 bases not matched to a gene; V was cut back by 0 bases and J by 5 bases. CDR3 amino acids: CASSLGLADNEQFF. The CDR3 DNA follows: TGCGCCAGCAGCTTGGGCCTAGCGGACAATGAGCAGTTCTTC.

V gene TRBV7-8 combines with J gene TRBJ2-1; TRBD2 agrees at 8 bases. There are 16 residues in the CDR3. Germline assignment: CDR1 SGHVS and CDR2 FQNEAQ. J gave up 8 bases and V 6 bases, and 15 bases lay outside the gene matches. The CDR3 here is CASSFPRRGAMHEQFF. DNA of the CDR3: TGTGCCAGCAGTTTTCCTAGGCGGGGGGCGATGCATGAGCAGTTCTTC.

Remarks on this clone: A read error may account for a junction end that differs from germline. The genes are TRBV30 and TRBJ1-4; the D gene is possibly TRBD1 (5 bases). Germline-derived CDR1 and CDR2 are GTSNPN and SVGIG (reference sequence). The CDR3 has 12 amino acids. The DNA for the CDR3 is TGTGCCTGGAGTAGGTACGGCTCAGGGAGCCACTTT. This translates into CAWSRYGSGSHF.

The J gene is TRBJ1-5, the V gene TRBV11-3; perhaps TRBD1 as D (5 bases). Germline CDR1 and CDR2: SGHNT and YENEEA. Trimming removed 1 base at V and 1 base at J, with 11 bases between. The CDR3 runs to 16 residues. This chain's CDR3 is CASSLGGGFSNQPQHF. CDR3 DNA: TGTGCCAGCAGCTTAGGCGGGGGGTTCAGCAATCAGCCCCAGCATTTT.

V and J are TRBV9 and TRBJ2-3; TRBD2 matches at 14 bases. The junction had 1 base not matched to a gene; V was cut back by 3 bases and J by 1 base. The CDR3 totals 16 residues. Per germline, CDR1 SGDLS and CDR2 YYNGEE. In DNA, the CDR3 is TGTGCCAGCAGCGAGGGACTAGCGGGGGGCACAGATACGCAGTATTTT. This gives the protein CASSEGLAGGTDTQYF.

The chain is built from TRBV4-2 and TRBJ1-2; D gene uncertain. The CDR3 consists of 14 residues. Germline CDR1 is LGHNA and CDR2 is YNFKEQ. The germline V and J ends were trimmed by 0 bases and 1 base, with 6 bases remaining between them. CDR3 DNA sequence: TGTGCCAGCAGCCAAGATCTCCTTAACTATGGCTACACCTTC. Its translation is CASSQDLLNYGYTF.

V usage is TRBV30 and J usage is TRBJ1-5; 7 nucleotides line up with TRBD1. The ends lost 3 bases at V and 1 base at J; junction bases unmatched: 6. Germline V gene sequence: CDR1 GTSNPN, CDR2 SVGIG (reference sequence). The CDR3 spans 15 residues. The DNA for the CDR3 is TGTGCCTGGAGCCAGGGGGTCGGAAGCAATCAGCCCCAGCATTTT. This gives the protein CAWSQGVGSNQPQHF.

The chain links TRBV5-1 to TRBJ2-7; the D gene is possibly TRBD2 (6 bases). V lost 0 bases and J lost 2, with 12 bases in between. Germline V CDR1 and CDR2: SGHRS, YFSETQ. CDR3 length: 15 residues. The CDR3 protein is CASSLGSGLTYEQYF. CDR3 coding DNA: TGCGCCAGCAGCTTGGGGAGCGGGCTCACCTACGAGCAGTACTTC.

CDR3 loop: CASSLGGASGLPETQYF. DNA for the CDR3: TGTGCCAGCAGCTTAGGAGGGGCTAGCGGCCTCCCGGAGACCCAGTACTTC. The J gene is TRBJ2-5, the V gene TRBV7-9; 7 nucleotides line up with TRBD2. CDR3 length: 17 amino acids. Germline CDR1 SEHNR, CDR2 FQNEAQ (reference sequence). Trimming at V came to 1 base and at J to 5 bases, leaving 13 bases not matched to a gene.

This clone showed up just a few times. The V call is TRBV7-9, the J call TRBJ1-1; 8 nucleotides align to TRBD1. Germline V lookup: CDR1 SEHNR, CDR2 FQNEAQ (reference sequence). V lost 6 bases, J lost 7 bases, and 10 bases stayed unmatched. CDR3 length equals 14 residues. CDR3 nucleotides: TGTGCCAGCAGAGGGGACAGGATGAAGATTGAAGCTTTCTTT. Encoded protein: CASRGDRMKIEAFF.

In DNA form, the CDR3 reads TGTGCCAGCAGTTTATCAGGGTTTTCCTACGAGCAGTACTTC. It specifies CASSLSGFSYEQYF. The chain joins TRBV6-1 to TRBJ2-7; maybe TRBD1 (5 bases). V lost 5 bases to trimming and J lost 1 base, with 12 bases between them. The CDR3 has 14 residues. Germline-derived CDR1 and CDR2 are MNHNS and SASEGT.

The rearrangement joins TRBV30 to TRBJ1-1; no reliable D call. CDR1 and CDR2 from the germline V gene are GTSNPN and SVGIG (reference sequence). Deletions cut 0 bases from V and 3 bases from J, with 8 bases between. The CDR3 has 13 amino acids. CDR3 coding DNA: TGTGCCTGGAGTGTGAGGGTCGACACTGAAGCTTTCTTT. Its protein is CAWSVRVDTEAFF.

The CDR3 bases are TGTGCCAGCAGCCAAACAGGAATGGGCGCTTATGGCTACACCTTC. It specifies CASSQTGMGAYGYTF. The chain couples TRBV7-3 to TRBJ1-2, with D possibly matching TRBD1 (5 bases). Germline CDR1 and CDR2: SGHTA and FQGTGA. V was trimmed by 5 bases and J by 5 bases, leaving 18 bases between them. The CDR3 is 15 amino acids.

The V gene is TRBV6-6, the J gene TRBJ1-2; D might be TRBD1 (5 bases). The CDR3 covers 13 residues. Trimming shortened V by 3 bases and J by 8 bases, and 13 bases separated the two germline ends. Germline V lookup: CDR1 MNHNY, CDR2 SVGAGI (reference sequence). CDR3 sequence reads: CASSYSDRSGYTF. The CDR3 DNA follows: TGTGCCAGCAGTTATAGCGACAGAAGCGGCTACACCTTC.

V and J are TRBV29-1 and TRBJ1-1; 9 positions match TRBD1. Trimming cost V 6 bases and J 1 base; bases outside gene matches: 3. This CDR3 is built from 13 residues. Germline CDR1 SQVTM, CDR2 ANQGSEA. The chain's CDR3 is CSVRTGANTEAFF. The CDR3 DNA reads TGCAGCGTCCGGACAGGGGCGAACACTGAAGCTTTCTTT.

This clone was counted a few times. V usage is TRBV5-5 and J usage is TRBJ2-3, with D possibly matching TRBD2 (5 bases). CDR3 length equals 13 residues. Germline loops: CDR1 SGHKS, CDR2 YYEKEE (reference sequence). V was trimmed by 4 bases and J by 2 bases, leaving 8 bases between them. Written as DNA, the CDR3 is TGTGCCAGCAGCCCCGGGAACACAGATACGCAGTATTTT. The encoded protein is CASSPGNTDTQYF. Looking up the rest from reference TRBV5-5 and TRBJ2-3 gives the full variable domain: DAGVTQSPTHLIKTRGQQVTLRCSPISGHKSVSWYQQVLGQGPQFIFQYYEKEERGRGNFPDRFSARQFPNYSSELNVNALLLGDSALYLCASSPGNTDTQYFGPGTRLTVL.

The V call is TRBV6-1, the J call TRBJ1-2, with 10 nucleotides matching TRBD1. Per the germline V gene, CDR1 is MNHNS and CDR2 is SASEGT. CDR3 length equals 15 residues. Trimming cost V 4 bases and J 8 bases; bases outside gene matches: 10. CDR3 nucleotide sequence: TGTGCCAGCAGTGTCTCGACAGGGGGCTTCGGGGGCTACACCTTC. Its translation: CASSVSTGGFGGYTF.